The 21 T cell receptor beta chains below come from one sample, sequenced in a study of T cell responses to AZD1222 COVID-19 vaccine. Method: immunoSEQ multiplex PCR; TCRdb's copy keeps in-frame clones and lacks some. The sample lists more than 100,000 clones; about 93% were seen once. The specimen comprised peripheral blood, sampled on day 0 of AZD1222 vaccination. Receptors were obtained from an adult in good health.

This clone was detected a few times. The rearrangement joins TRBV12-5 to TRBJ2-2, with TRBD1 matching 8 bases. The CDR3 is made up of 15 amino acids. Per the germline V gene, CDR1 is LGHNT and CDR2 is FRNRAP. V gave up 4 bases and J gave up 4 bases; unmatched junction bases: 5. CDR3 sequence: CASGSGQAGTGELFF. The CDR3 DNA reads TGTGCTAGTGGTTCGGGACAGGCGGGCACCGGGGAGCTGTTTTTT.

The chain combines TRBV12-3 or TRBV12-4 with TRBJ1-2; D remains ambiguous. The CDR3 is made up of 13 amino acids. The germline V and J ends were trimmed by 2 bases and 3 bases, with 7 bases remaining between them. The CDR3 region has the DNA TGTGCCAGCAGTTTACGGAAAGACTATGGCTACACCTTC. This translates into CASSLRKDYGYTF.

V and J are TRBV5-1 and TRBJ2-2, with TRBD1 as a possible D gene (6 bases). The length of the CDR3 is 17 residues. V lost 0 bases, J lost 3 bases, and 15 bases lay in between. Looked up from germline, CDR1 is SGHRS and CDR2 is YFSETQ. The CDR3 nucleotides are TGCGCCAGCAGCTTGGCCTTCAGGGGTCTTGACACCGGGGAGCTGTTTTTT. This translates into CASSLAFRGLDTGELFF.

The chain uses TRBV7-6 and TRBJ2-2, with 7 nucleotides matching TRBD2. CDR3 length: 15 residues. Germline assignment: CDR1 SGHVS and CDR2 FNYEAQ. V lost 4 bases and J lost 2; bases outside the gene matches: 4. The CDR3 here is CASSSSGQNTGELFF. The CDR3 DNA sequence: TGTGCCAGCAGCTCTAGCGGACAAAACACCGGGGAGCTGTTTTTT.

The J gene is TRBJ1-2, the V gene TRBV9; 7 bases line up with TRBD1. The ends lost 3 bases at V and 2 bases at J; junction bases unmatched: 4. CDR1 SGDLS and CDR2 YYNGEE come from the germline V gene. The CDR3 has 14 residues. The CDR3 here is CASSGKTGNYGYTF. CDR3 coding DNA: TGTGCCAGCAGCGGAAAGACAGGGAACTATGGCTACACCTTC.

The chain has TRBV7-9 and TRBJ1-5; D is possibly TRBD1 (6 bases). V dropped 5 bases and J dropped 4 bases, with 9 bases sitting between them. The CDR3 has 13 amino acids. CDR1 is SEHNR, CDR2 FQNEAQ, per germline (reference sequence). This chain's CDR3 is CASSPGVNQPQHF. CDR3 DNA sequence: TGTGCCAGCAGCCCAGGGGTAAATCAGCCCCAGCATTTT.

Written as DNA, the CDR3 is TGTGCCAGCAGTGCGACAGTGAACACTGAAGCTTTCTTT. Encoded protein: CASSATVNTEAFF. V is TRBV6-4 and J is TRBJ1-1; tentative D call: TRBD1 (5 bases). The CDR3 length is 13 residues. CDR1 is MRHNA, CDR2 SNTAGT, per germline. The V end lost 4 bases, the J end lost 0 bases, and 6 bases lay between the germline ends.

The chain combines TRBV7-3 with TRBJ2-1; D may be TRBD1 (5 bases). V lost 5 bases, J lost 6 bases, and 14 bases lay in between. Germline assignment: CDR1 SGHTA and CDR2 FQGTGA. This CDR3 has 14 residues. The CDR3 protein is CASSRPGPGNEQFF. The CDR3 DNA reads TGTGCCAGCAGCCGCCCAGGGCCCGGCAATGAGCAGTTCTTC.

This clone was seen only a few times. V and J are TRBV19 and TRBJ1-1; D is perhaps TRBD1 (6 bases). Germline V gives CDR1 LNHDA, CDR2 SQIVND (reference sequence). This CDR3 region has 15 residues. V was clipped by 7 bases and J by 5 bases, with 20 bases between them. The CDR3 is CASIPGGGPRTEAFF. In nucleotides, the CDR3 is TGTGCCAGTATCCCTGGGGGCGGGCCCAGAACTGAAGCTTTCTTT.

This chain joins TRBV5-4 and TRBJ2-7; unclear D gene. Germline assignment: CDR1 SGHNT and CDR2 YYREEE (reference sequence). CDR3 size: 14 residues. V lost 4 bases and J 2 bases, leaving 13 bases between the germline ends. The CDR3 is CASSPDLGPYEQYF. CDR3 nucleotides: TGTGCCAGCAGCCCGGATTTGGGTCCCTACGAGCAGTACTTC.

This clone was recorded once. V gene TRBV30 combines with J gene TRBJ1-3; D gene unclear. V was pared by 0 bases and J by 0 bases, with 12 bases between. The CDR3 loop spans 16 amino acids. The germline gives CDR1 GTSNPN, CDR2 SVGIG (reference sequence). CDR3 sequence (DNA): TGTGCCTGGAGTGTCCCCCTCCCGAGCTCTGGAAACACCATATATTTT. Translation: CAWSVPLPSSGNTIYF.

This rearrangement joins TRBV29-1 to TRBJ1-1, with D possibly TRBD1 on 6 matching bases. Germline CDR1 reads SQVTM; CDR2 reads ANQGSEA. V was clipped by 5 bases and J by 2 bases, with 18 bases between them. The CDR3 covers 15 residues. The CDR3 DNA reads TGCAGCGTTTTAACCCGGGGGGCGCGAAACACTGAAGCTTTCTTT. It encodes CSVLTRGARNTEAFF.

The V call is TRBV5-1, the J call TRBJ1-5; D uncertain. V lost 2 bases to trimming and J lost 14 bases, with 2 bases between them. Germline loops: CDR1 SGHRS, CDR2 YFSETQ. The CDR3 length is 8 residues. The CDR3 loop reads CASSFEHF. The DNA of the CDR3 is TGCGCCAGCAGCTTCGAGCATTTT.

The chain combines TRBV6-6 with TRBJ1-1; 9 nucleotides match TRBD1. Germline V CDR1 and CDR2: MNHNY, SVGAGI (reference sequence). The CDR3 runs 16 residues. Trimming took 5 bases from V and 1 from J; bases not matched to a gene: 8. The CDR3 DNA follows: TGTGCCAGCAGTCGAATGGGACAGGGAGAGAACACTGAAGCTTTCTTT. Amino acids: CASSRMGQGENTEAFF.

The chain has TRBV11-2 and TRBJ2-7; a weak D match, TRBD2 (5 bases). CDR3 length equals 15 residues. Germline values: CDR1 SGHAT, CDR2 FQNNGV. Trimming stripped 5 bases from V and 5 bases from J, with 19 bases between. The CDR3 loop is CASSPRELGRNEQYF. The CDR3 DNA reads as TGTGCCAGCAGCCCTAGGGAACTAGGAAGGAACGAGCAGTACTTC.

The gene calls are TRBV4-3 and TRBJ2-3; D gene ambiguous. CDR3 size: 12 residues. Germline V gene sequence: CDR1 LGHNA, CDR2 YSLEER. Trimming shortened V by 0 bases and J by 5 bases, and 3 bases separated the two germline ends. CDR3 region: CASSQEGDTQYF. The CDR3 DNA reads TGCGCCAGCAGCCAAGAGGGAGATACGCAGTATTTT.

The V and J genes are TRBV13 and TRBJ2-7, with D possibly TRBD1 on 5 matching bases. V lost 3 bases to trimming and J lost 4 bases, with 10 bases between them. Looked up from germline, CDR1 is PRHDT and CDR2 is FYEKMQ (reference sequence). The CDR3 contains 13 residues. The CDR3 is CASSLGQEYEQYF. The CDR3 coding sequence is TGTGCCAGCAGCTTGGGGCAGGAGTACGAGCAGTACTTC.

The genes are TRBV28 and TRBJ2-3; D not certain. V was cut by 3 bases and J by 1 base, with 8 bases left in between. The CDR3 is 14 amino acids. CDR1 is MDHEN, CDR2 SYDVKM, per germline. The CDR3 protein is CASSFLQGTDTQYF. Written as DNA, the CDR3 is TGTGCCAGCAGTTTTCTTCAGGGCACAGATACGCAGTATTTT.

Only one count was recorded for this clone. V and J are TRBV6-6 and TRBJ1-1; D remains ambiguous. Germline CDR1 MNHNY, CDR2 SVGAGI (reference sequence). Trimming removed 2 bases at V and 0 bases at J, with 13 bases between. CDR3 length: 16 residues. The CDR3: CASSYPGVNMNTEAFF. CDR3 nucleotide sequence: TGTGCCAGCAGTTACCCCGGGGTGAATATGAACACTGAAGCTTTCTTT.

The chain has TRBV28 and TRBJ1-5; 7 nucleotides match TRBD1. J gave up 2 bases and V 6 bases, and 7 bases lay outside the gene matches. In germline, CDR1 is MDHEN, CDR2 SYDVKM. The CDR3 has 15 residues. CDR3 amino acids: CASSRDSLGNQPQHF. The DNA of the CDR3 is TGTGCCAGCAGCAGGGACAGCTTGGGCAATCAGCCCCAGCATTTT.

The V gene is TRBV19, the J gene TRBJ1-1, with D unclear. The CDR3 consists of 15 residues. The germline CDR1 and CDR2 sequences are LNHDA and SQIVND (reference sequence). V was clipped by 6 bases and J by 1 base, with 15 bases between them. CDR3 coding DNA: TGTGCCAGTAGGACCCCTGGAGGGTGGAACACTGAAGCTTTCTTT. The encoded protein is CASRTPGGWNTEAFF.